This TCR beta chain was sequenced for a study of shared clonotypes between healthy human individuals. Looking at the study overall: Three plates were used per donor for CD4 naive, three for CD4 memory, two for CD8 naive and one for CD8 memory. Study-wide points: Clonotype sharing among the donors was expected to vary with sequencing depth.

Worth noting for this clone: Its antigen is as yet unknown.

Trimming removed 2 bases from V and 6 bases from J, with 16 bases in between. CDR1 and CDR2 (germline): SGHNT, YYREEE (reference sequence). The CDR3 covers 15 residues. TCRdb keeps only in-frame clones here, not all; method: immunoSEQ multiplex PCR. This repertoire shows some 1,600,000 clones, approximately 98% found once; its top ten account for less than 0.55%. The sample was naive CD4+ T cells sorted from blood. Regarding subset: CD45RA+ positively selected. The source of this sequence is a man in his thirties or forties in good health. This chain links TRBV5-4 with TRBJ2-3, with TRBD2 as a possible D gene (6 bases). The CDR3 here is CASSLGTDRGDTQYF. The CDR3 nucleotides read TGTGCCAGCAGCTTAGGGACTGACCGGGGGGATACGCAGTATTTT.